A single sample is the source of the 27 T cell receptor beta chains below, sequenced in a study of beta chain features in type 1 diabetes. Study-wide results and caveats: The study found moderately but significantly shorter TCRB CDR3s in all four CD4+ subsets of Type 1 diabetes patients.

The antigens for these receptors are not known. The authors reverse transcribed all of the isolated RNA, so sequencing captured expressed TCRB transcripts. This table comes from immunoSEQ multiplex PCR, and its TCRdb copy is limited to in-frame clones, with some not included. The sample lists over 650,000 clones, 11% to 15% seen once, with roughly 0.04% in the top ten. The sample taken for sequencing was naive CD4+ T cells from blood. These receptors were taken from a man aged 18 to 35 with type 1 diabetes.

The chain couples TRBV7-2 to TRBJ2-7, with D perhaps TRBD2 (6 bases). This CDR3 is 14 amino acids long. In germline, CDR1 is SGHTA, CDR2 FQGNSA. V gave up 5 bases and J gave up 0 bases, with 11 bases separating them. This CDR3 reads CASSHPGLSYEQYF. In nucleotides, the CDR3 is TGTGCCAGCAGCCATCCGGGACTCTCCTACGAGCAGTACTTC.

The chain combines TRBV27 with TRBJ2-3, with D maybe TRBD2 (6 bases). V lost 10 bases and J lost 1, with 12 bases in between. The CDR3 extends over 13 amino acids. From germline, CDR1 is MNHEY and CDR2 SMNVEV (reference sequence). CDR3 in DNA: TGTGCCACCCGGGAGTTGGGCACAGATACGCAGTATTTT. This codes for CATRELGTDTQYF.

This clone appeared a few times. This chain links TRBV4-1 with TRBJ1-1, with 8 bases matching TRBD1. J was trimmed by 2 bases and V by 0 bases; bases with no gene match: 5. Germline-derived CDR1 and CDR2 are MGHRA and YSYEKL. This CDR3 spans 16 amino acids. The CDR3 nucleotides read TGCGCCAGCAGCCAAGAAGGGGGACAGGTAAACACTGAAGCTTTCTTT. It encodes CASSQEGGQVNTEAFF.

V is TRBV9 and J is TRBJ2-5, with D perhaps matching TRBD2 (6 bases). CDR3 length: 15 residues. Trimming removed 3 bases from V and 2 bases from J, with 14 bases in between. Germline V gene data show CDR1 as SGDLS and CDR2 as YYNGEE. The CDR3 region has the DNA TGTGCCAGCAGCGGCGACACGCGGGGACAAGAGACCCAGTACTTC. It specifies CASSGDTRGQETQYF.

V gene TRBV5-6 combines with J gene TRBJ2-1, with 10 bases identical to TRBD2. The germline gives CDR1 SGHDT, CDR2 YYEEEE. The CDR3 extends over 16 amino acids. Germline trimming cut 3 bases from V and 4 bases from J; bases unmatched to any gene: 7. CDR3 bases: TGTGCCAGCAGCTCGGAAAGCGGGAGGGTTTACAATGAGCAGTTCTTC. It translates to CASSSESGRVYNEQFF.

The V call is TRBV10-3, the J call TRBJ2-1, with TRBD2 as a possible D gene (5 bases). Trimming took off 8 bases at V and 0 bases at J, with 8 bases between the two ends. The CDR3 has 13 residues. Germline CDR1 ENHRY, CDR2 SYGVKD. The CDR3 region is CAIAGGSYNEQFF. In DNA form, the CDR3 reads TGTGCCATCGCCGGAGGCTCCTACAATGAGCAGTTCTTC.

The rearrangement joins TRBV5-1 to TRBJ2-4; D unclear. Germline V gene lookup returns CDR1 SGHRS and CDR2 YFSETQ. The CDR3 is 17 residues long. V lost 3 bases and J lost 3, with 19 bases in between. The CDR3 region has the DNA TGCGCCAGCAGCTGGGATCGAAGTAGGGTGGGCAAAAACATTCAGTACTTC. It translates to CASSWDRSRVGKNIQYF. Drawing the rest from reference TRBV5-1 and TRBJ2-4, the complete variable domain is KAGVTQTPRYLIKTRGQQVTLSCSPISGHRSVSWYQQTPGQGLQFLFEYFSETQRNKGNFPGRFSGRQFSNSRSEMNVSTLELGDSALYLCASSWDRSRVGKNIQYFGAGTRLSVL.

The chain is built from TRBV5-6 and TRBJ1-1; no clear D gene. V shed 0 bases and J shed 4 bases, with 10 bases lying between them. The CDR3 is 14 amino acids. Germline CDR1 is SGHDT and CDR2 is YYEEEE. The CDR3 nucleotides are TGTGCCAGCAGCTTGGTGGCCGGGAGCACTGAAGCTTTCTTT. The encoded protein is CASSLVAGSTEAFF. The full variable domain, with the rest looked up from reference TRBV5-6 and TRBJ1-1, is DAGVTQSPTHLIKTRGQQVTLRCSPKSGHDTVSWYQQALGQGPQFIFQYYEEEERQRGNFPDRFSGHQFPNYSSELNVNALLLGDSALYLCASSLVAGSTEAFFGQGTRLTVV.

This clone was observed a handful of times. This chain joins TRBV6-5 and TRBJ2-5, with a tentative D call TRBD1 (5 bases). V lost 6 bases to trimming and J lost 1 base, with 12 bases between them. CDR1 and CDR2 from the germline V gene are MNHEY and SVGAGI. The CDR3 is made up of 14 amino acids. CDR3 region: CASSLDTSQETQYF. DNA of the CDR3: TGTGCCAGCAGCCTGGACACCTCCCAAGAGACCCAGTACTTC.

The chain recombines TRBV28 with TRBJ1-5; 9 positions agree with TRBD1. Losses at the gene ends were 5 bases for V and 4 bases for J; bases not matched to a gene: 6. CDR3 size: 15 residues. Germline assignment: CDR1 MDHEN and CDR2 SYDVKM. DNA of the CDR3: TGTGCCAGCAGTCCATCCGGACAGGGGAATCAGCCCCAGCATTTT. The encoded protein is CASSPSGQGNQPQHF.

The rearrangement joins TRBV10-3 to TRBJ2-3; 12 bases fit TRBD2. The trim removed 6 bases at V and 0 bases at J, leaving 1 base unmatched. The CDR3 has 15 residues. Per the germline V gene, CDR1 is ENHRY and CDR2 is SYGVKD. The CDR3 region is CAISGLAGSTDTQYF. CDR3 DNA sequence: TGTGCCATCAGCGGACTAGCGGGAAGCACAGATACGCAGTATTTT.

This CDR3 is CASSLGTGEQFF. CDR3 DNA sequence: TGTGCCAGCAGCCTCGGGACGGGTGAGCAGTTCTTC. V and J are TRBV5-6 and TRBJ2-1; D possibly uses TRBD1 or TRBD2 (5 bases each). CDR1 is SGHDT, CDR2 YYEEEE, per germline. The CDR3 totals 12 residues. V dropped 4 bases and J dropped 9 bases, with 11 bases sitting between them.

V gene TRBV19 combines with J gene TRBJ1-5; 10 bases agree with TRBD1. V lost 4 bases, J lost 3 bases, and 3 bases stayed unmatched. CDR3 length: 15 residues. Germline CDR1 reads LNHDA; CDR2 reads SQIVND (reference sequence). The DNA for the CDR3 is TGTGCCAGTAGTAGGGACAGGGGAGACAATCAGCCCCAGCATTTT. Translation gives CASSRDRGDNQPQHF.

This clone was seen a few times. V gene TRBV7-9 combines with J gene TRBJ2-7, with D hard to call. This CDR3 comprises 12 residues. Trimming took 0 bases from V and 6 from J, leaving 6 bases between them. From germline, CDR1 is SEHNR and CDR2 FQNEAQ (reference sequence). The CDR3 DNA follows: TGTGCCAGCAGCTTAGCTTCGACCGAGCAGTACTTC. This encodes CASSLASTEQYF.

The J gene is TRBJ2-3, the V gene TRBV5-1; possibly TRBD2 for D (6 bases). This CDR3 is 15 amino acids long. Germline CDR1 and CDR2: SGHRS and YFSETQ. The ends were cut back, 3 bases at V and 4 bases at J, with 15 bases in the middle. For the CDR3, the DNA is TGCGCCAGCAGCTCGGAGGCGCGGGGCCCAGATACGCAGTATTTT. It is translated as CASSSEARGPDTQYF.

With respect to this clone: Other nucleotide sequences from this sample produce the same CDR3. This sequence joins TRBV7-2 and TRBJ2-6; D not resolved. Germline assignment: CDR1 SGHTA and CDR2 FQGNSA. The CDR3 loop spans 15 amino acids. The ends were cut back, 3 bases at V and 0 bases at J, with 6 bases in the middle. The CDR3 nucleotides read TGTGCCAGCAGCTTGAGGAGCTCTGGGGCCAACGTCCTGACTTTC. It translates to CASSLRSSGANVLTF.

This chain links TRBV7-2 with TRBJ2-5, with TRBD2 matching 10 bases. V was pared by 5 bases and J by 5 bases, with 14 bases of the junction left unmatched. CDR3 length equals 17 residues. Germline CDR1 SGHTA, CDR2 FQGNSA. CDR3 protein: CASSPRGQLAGKETQYF. The CDR3 DNA reads as TGTGCCAGCAGCCCCCGAGGTCAACTAGCGGGAAAGGAGACCCAGTACTTC.

The chain joins TRBV6-5 to TRBJ1-1; 8 nucleotides align to TRBD1. The CDR3 is 11 residues long. The V segment lost 5 bases and the J segment 11 bases; nucleotides outside the gene matches: 4. Per germline, CDR1 MNHEY and CDR2 SVGAGI. CDR3 DNA sequence: TGTGCCAGCAGTAGGGGACAGGTTGCTTTCTTT. It codes for CASSRGQVAFF.

This clone showed up just a few times. The chain couples TRBV29-1 to TRBJ2-7, with 7 bases lining up with TRBD1. The CDR3 runs to 13 residues. J was trimmed by 4 bases and V by 7 bases; bases with no gene match: 10. CDR1 and CDR2 (germline): SQVTM, ANQGSEA. Written as DNA, the CDR3 is TGCAGCGCCGGCCGGGACAGAAAGTACGAGCAGTACTTC. It translates to CSAGRDRKYEQYF.

This clone was observed a handful of times. J is TRBJ2-3 and V is TRBV11-3, with D uncertain. In germline, CDR1 is SGHNT, CDR2 YENEEA. CDR3 length: 13 amino acids. The V gene lost 5 bases and the J gene lost 6 bases, with 12 bases spanning the gap. The CDR3 reads CASSIPPDDTQYF. DNA of the CDR3: TGTGCCAGCAGCATCCCACCCGATGATACGCAGTATTTT.

V and J are TRBV28 and TRBJ2-3; D uncertain. CDR1 MDHEN and CDR2 SYDVKM come from the germline V gene. This CDR3 comprises 12 residues. Trimming cost V 8 bases and J 1 base, with 7 bases left between them. CDR3 loop: CASDGGTDTQYF. CDR3 nucleotide sequence: TGTGCCAGCGATGGCGGCACAGATACGCAGTATTTT. Combining the CDR3 with reference TRBV28 and TRBJ2-3 gives the whole variable domain DVKVTQSSRYLVKRTGEKVFLECVQDMDHENMFWYRQDPGLGLRLIYFSYDVKMKEKGDIPEGYSVSREKKERFSLILESASTNQTSMYLCASDGGTDTQYFGPGTRLTVL.

The rearrangement joins TRBV7-2 to TRBJ2-1; 9 positions agree with TRBD1. V trimming: 5 bases; J trimming: 1 base; junction bases outside the gene matches: 6. The length of the CDR3 is 16 residues. Germline V gives CDR1 SGHTA, CDR2 FQGNSA. The CDR3 region is CASSLSGTGSYNEQFF. CDR3 bases: TGTGCCAGCAGCCTGTCCGGGACAGGGTCCTACAATGAGCAGTTCTTC. The full variable domain, rest sourced from reference TRBV7-2 and TRBJ2-1, is GAGVSQSPSNKVTEKGKDVELRCDPISGHTALYWYRQSLGQGLEFLIYFQGNSAPDKSGLPSDRFSAERTGGSVSTLTIQRTQQEDSAVYLCASSLSGTGSYNEQFFGPGTRLTVL.

V usage is TRBV12-5 and J usage is TRBJ2-3; D unresolved. In germline, CDR1 is LGHNT, CDR2 FRNRAP. This CDR3 comprises 13 residues. Trimming removed 10 bases at V and 2 bases at J, with 13 bases between. The CDR3 region is CATASGLTDTQYF. The CDR3 DNA reads as TGTGCTACTGCTTCGGGCCTCACAGATACGCAGTATTTT.

The chain carries TRBV5-6 and TRBJ2-1; no clear D gene. The V end was cut by 5 bases, the J end by 2 bases, with 14 bases between. CDR1 is SGHDT, CDR2 YYEEEE, per germline. The CDR3 is 15 residues long. This CDR3 is CASSSFGWAYNEQFF. CDR3 coding DNA: TGTGCCAGCAGTTCCTTTGGGTGGGCCTACAATGAGCAGTTCTTC.

The V gene is TRBV29-1, the J gene TRBJ1-1, with D possibly being TRBD1 (5 bases). The V end was cut by 7 bases, the J end by 4 bases, with 10 bases between. The CDR3 has 11 residues. The V gene's germline CDR1 is SQVTM and CDR2 ANQGSEA. The CDR3 sequence: CSAAGRTEAFF. For the CDR3, the DNA is TGCAGCGCTGCAGGGCGCACTGAAGCTTTCTTT.

V usage is TRBV29-1 and J usage is TRBJ2-7; 12 bases align to TRBD2. Per germline, CDR1 SQVTM and CDR2 ANQGSEA. The J segment lost 5 bases and the V segment lost 4 bases, leaving 6 bases of the junction unmatched. The CDR3 has 14 amino acids. The CDR3 DNA follows: TGCAGCGTTGGGCCTCGGACTAGCGGGAACGAGCAGTACTTC. This codes for CSVGPRTSGNEQYF.

The J gene is TRBJ2-7, the V gene TRBV7-9; TRBD1 is a possible D gene (5 bases). The V end was cut by 3 bases, the J end by 0 bases, with 12 bases between. Germline loops: CDR1 SEHNR, CDR2 FQNEAQ (reference sequence). CDR3 length equals 15 residues. CDR3 protein: CASSLSRQGSYEQYF. In DNA, the CDR3 is TGTGCCAGCAGCTTGTCGAGGCAGGGCTCCTACGAGCAGTACTTC.